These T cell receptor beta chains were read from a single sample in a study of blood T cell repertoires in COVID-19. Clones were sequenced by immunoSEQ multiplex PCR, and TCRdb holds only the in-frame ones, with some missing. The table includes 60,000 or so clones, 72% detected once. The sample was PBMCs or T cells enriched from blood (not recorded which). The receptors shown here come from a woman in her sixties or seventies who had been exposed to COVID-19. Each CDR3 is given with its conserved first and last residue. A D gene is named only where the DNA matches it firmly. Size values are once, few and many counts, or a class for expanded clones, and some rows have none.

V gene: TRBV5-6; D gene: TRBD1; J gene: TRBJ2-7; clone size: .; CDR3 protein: CASSLLGQGAYEQYF; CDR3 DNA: TGTGCCAGCAGCTTGCTTGGTCAGGGGGCCTACGAGCAGTACTTC
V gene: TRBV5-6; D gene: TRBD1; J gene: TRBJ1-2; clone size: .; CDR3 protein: CASSLALSGQGFGGYTF; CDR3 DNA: TGTGCCAGCAGCTTGGCCCTTTCGGGACAGGGGTTTGGTGGCTACACCTTC
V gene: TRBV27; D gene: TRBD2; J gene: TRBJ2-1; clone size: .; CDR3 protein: CASSLSRDYGTSRGNEQFF; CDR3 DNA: TGTGCCAGCAGTTTATCACGGGATTATGGGACTAGCAGAGGCAATGAGCAGTTCTTC
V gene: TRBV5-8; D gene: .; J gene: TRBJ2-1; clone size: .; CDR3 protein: CASSFGQGGYNEQFF; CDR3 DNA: TGTGCCAGCAGCTTCGGTCAGGGGGGATACAATGAGCAGTTCTTC
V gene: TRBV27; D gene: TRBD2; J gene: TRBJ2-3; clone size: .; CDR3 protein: CASSLSETSGGTDTQYF; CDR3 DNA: TGTGCCAGCAGTTTATCCGAAACTAGCGGGGGGACAGATACGCAGTATTTT
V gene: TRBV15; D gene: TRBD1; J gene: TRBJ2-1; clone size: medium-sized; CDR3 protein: CATSRATGGRVNEQFF; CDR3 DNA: TGTGCCACCAGCAGAGCAACAGGGGGCAGGGTGAATGAGCAGTTCTTC
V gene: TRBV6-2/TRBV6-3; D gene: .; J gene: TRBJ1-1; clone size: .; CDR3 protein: CASSYPNLNTEAFF; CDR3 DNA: TGTGCCAGCAGTTACCCTAACCTGAACACTGAAGCTTTCTTT
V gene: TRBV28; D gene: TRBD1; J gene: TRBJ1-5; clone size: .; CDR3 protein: CASSQGTGGNQPQHF; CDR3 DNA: TGTGCCAGCAGCCAAGGGACAGGTGGAAATCAGCCCCAGCATTTT
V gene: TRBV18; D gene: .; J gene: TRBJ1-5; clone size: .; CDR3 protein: CASSPDSGDQPQHF; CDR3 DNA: TGTGCCAGCTCACCGGACAGCGGGGATCAGCCCCAGCATTTT
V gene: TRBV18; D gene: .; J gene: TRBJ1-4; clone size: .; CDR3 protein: CASSPSLDEKLFF; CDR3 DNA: TGTGCCAGCTCACCCAGTTTGGATGAAAAACTGTTTTTT
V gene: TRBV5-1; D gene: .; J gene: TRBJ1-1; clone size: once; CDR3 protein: CASSLRGAGWTEAFF; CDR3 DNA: TGCGCCAGCAGCTTGCGGGGGGCCGGTTGGACTGAAGCTTTCTTT
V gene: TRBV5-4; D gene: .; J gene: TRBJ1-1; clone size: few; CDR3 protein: CASSLGQITEAFF; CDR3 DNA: TGTGCCAGCAGCTTGGGACAGATTACTGAAGCTTTCTTT
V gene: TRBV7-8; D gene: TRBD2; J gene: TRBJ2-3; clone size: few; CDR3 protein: CASKGTSGVSTDTQYF; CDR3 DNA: TGTGCCAGTAAGGGGACTAGCGGGGTTAGCACAGATACGCAGTATTTT
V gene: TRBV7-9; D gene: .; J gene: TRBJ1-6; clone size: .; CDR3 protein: CASSFGQPNSPLHF; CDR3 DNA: TGTGCCAGCAGCTTTGGACAGCCTAATTCACCCCTCCACTTT
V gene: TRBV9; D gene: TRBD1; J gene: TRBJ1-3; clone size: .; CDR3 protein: CASSVGTGPSSGNTIYF; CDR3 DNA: TGTGCCAGCAGCGTCGGGACAGGGCCCAGCTCTGGAAACACCATATATTTT
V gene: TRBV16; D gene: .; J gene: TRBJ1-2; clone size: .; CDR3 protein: CASSQSPRSGYTF; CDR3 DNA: TGTGCCAGCAGCCAATCCCCTAGGAGCGGCTACACCTTC
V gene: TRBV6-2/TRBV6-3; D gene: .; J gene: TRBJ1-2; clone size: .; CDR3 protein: CASSPQGPYGYTF; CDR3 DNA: TGTGCCAGCAGTCCGCAGGGGCCCTATGGCTACACCTTC
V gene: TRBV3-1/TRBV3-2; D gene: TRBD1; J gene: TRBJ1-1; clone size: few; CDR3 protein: CASSQLGQGSEAFF; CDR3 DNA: TGTGCCAGCAGCCAACTGGGACAGGGCTCTGAAGCTTTCTTT
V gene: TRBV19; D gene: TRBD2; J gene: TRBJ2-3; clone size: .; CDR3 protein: CASSTSGGATDTQYF; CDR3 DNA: TGTGCCAGTAGTACTAGCGGGGGGGCCACAGATACGCAGTATTTT
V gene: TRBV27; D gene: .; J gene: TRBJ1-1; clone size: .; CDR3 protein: CASSPEGRVRGTEAFF; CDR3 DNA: TGTGCCAGCAGTCCCGAAGGCAGGGTAAGGGGCACTGAAGCTTTCTTT
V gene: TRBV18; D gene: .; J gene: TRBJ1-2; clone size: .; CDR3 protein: CASSPNQEGYGYTF; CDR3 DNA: TGTGCCAGCTCACCAAATCAGGAAGGATATGGCTACACCTTC
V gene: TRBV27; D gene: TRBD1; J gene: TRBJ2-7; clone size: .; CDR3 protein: CASSSLSGTGRDEQYF; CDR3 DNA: TGTGCCAGCAGTTCCCTCTCCGGGACAGGGCGGGACGAGCAGTACTTC
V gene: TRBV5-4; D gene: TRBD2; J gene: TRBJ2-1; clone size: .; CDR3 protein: CASSFPSGGQHNEQFF; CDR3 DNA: TGTGCCAGCAGCTTCCCTAGCGGGGGCCAACATAATGAGCAGTTCTTC
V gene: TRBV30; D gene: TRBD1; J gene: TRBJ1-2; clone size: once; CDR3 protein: CAWREGQGRGYTF; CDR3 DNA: TGTGCCTGGAGAGAAGGACAGGGGCGCGGCTACACCTTC
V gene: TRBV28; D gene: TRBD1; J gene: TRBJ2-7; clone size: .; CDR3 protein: CASSSRRQGYEQYF; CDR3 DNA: TGTGCCAGCAGCTCCCGTCGACAGGGGTACGAGCAGTACTTC
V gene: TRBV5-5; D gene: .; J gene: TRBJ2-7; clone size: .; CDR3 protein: CASSSHRQYSDEQYF; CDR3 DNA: TGTGCCAGCAGCTCCCACAGACAGTATTCGGACGAGCAGTACTTC
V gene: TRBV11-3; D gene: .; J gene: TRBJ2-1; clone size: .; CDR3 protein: CASSRRDTQQFF; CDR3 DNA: TGTGCCAGCAGCCGCCGGGACACACAGCAGTTCTTC
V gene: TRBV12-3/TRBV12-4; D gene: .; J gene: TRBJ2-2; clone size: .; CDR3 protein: CASSLVDSGELFF; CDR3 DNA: TGTGCCAGCAGTTTAGTGGACTCCGGGGAGCTGTTTTTT
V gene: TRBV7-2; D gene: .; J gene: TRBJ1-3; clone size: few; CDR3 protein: CASSLPRSSGNTIYF; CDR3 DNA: TGTGCCAGCAGCTTACCCCGGAGCTCTGGAAACACCATATATTTT
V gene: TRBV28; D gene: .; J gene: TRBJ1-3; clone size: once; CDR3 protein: CASSVEGKGKYSGNTIYF; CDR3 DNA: TGTGCCAGCAGCGTGGAGGGGAAAGGCAAATACTCTGGAAACACCATATATTTT
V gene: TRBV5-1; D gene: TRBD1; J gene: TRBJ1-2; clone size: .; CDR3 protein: CASSHDRGDGYTF; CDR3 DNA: TGCGCCAGCAGCCACGACAGGGGAGATGGCTACACCTTC
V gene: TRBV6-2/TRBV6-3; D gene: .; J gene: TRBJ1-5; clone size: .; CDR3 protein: CASSYYQGGGSNQPQHF; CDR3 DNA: TGTGCCAGCAGTTACTATCAGGGAGGGGGTAGCAATCAGCCCCAGCATTTT
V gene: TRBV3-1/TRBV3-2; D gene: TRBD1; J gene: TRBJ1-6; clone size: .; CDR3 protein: CASSQERTGTYNSPLHF; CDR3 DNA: TGTGCCAGCAGCCAAGAACGGACAGGGACCTATAATTCACCCCTCCACTTT
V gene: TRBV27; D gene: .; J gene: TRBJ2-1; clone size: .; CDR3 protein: CASSLMRGRLNEQFF; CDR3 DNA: TGTGCCAGCAGTTTAATGCGGGGCCGGTTGAATGAGCAGTTCTTC
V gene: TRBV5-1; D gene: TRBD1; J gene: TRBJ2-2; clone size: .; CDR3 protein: CASSDDRANTGELFF; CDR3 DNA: TGCGCCAGCAGCGACGACAGGGCGAACACCGGGGAGCTGTTTTTT
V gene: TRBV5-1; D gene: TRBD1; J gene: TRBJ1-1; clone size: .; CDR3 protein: CASAGQGGTEAFF; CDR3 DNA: TGCGCCAGCGCGGGACAGGGTGGGACTGAAGCTTTCTTT
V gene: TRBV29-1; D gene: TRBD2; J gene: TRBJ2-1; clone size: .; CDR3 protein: CSVEASASGSLNEQFF; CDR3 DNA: TGCAGCGTTGAAGCATCGGCTAGCGGGAGTTTGAATGAGCAGTTCTTC
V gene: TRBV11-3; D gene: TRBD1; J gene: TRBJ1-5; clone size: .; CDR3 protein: CASSFDPGTGRHQPQHF; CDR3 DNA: TGTGCCAGCAGCTTCGACCCCGGGACAGGGCGTCATCAGCCCCAGCATTTT
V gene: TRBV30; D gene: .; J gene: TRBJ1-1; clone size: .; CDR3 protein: CAWSRLNTEAFF; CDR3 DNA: TGTGCCTGGAGTAGACTCAACACTGAAGCTTTCTTT
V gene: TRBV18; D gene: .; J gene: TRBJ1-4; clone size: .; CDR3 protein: CASSPGGSSQDEKLFF; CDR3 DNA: TGTGCCAGCTCACCAGGAGGTTCGTCGCAAGATGAAAAACTGTTTTTT
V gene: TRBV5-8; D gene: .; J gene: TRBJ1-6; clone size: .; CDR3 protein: CASSNSVSYNSPLHF; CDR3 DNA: TGTGCCAGCAGTAACTCGGTTTCCTATAATTCACCCCTCCACTTT
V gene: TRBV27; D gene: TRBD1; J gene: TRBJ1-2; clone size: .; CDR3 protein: CASSYQGDYGYTF; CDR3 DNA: TGTGCCAGCAGTTATCAGGGGGACTATGGCTACACCTTC
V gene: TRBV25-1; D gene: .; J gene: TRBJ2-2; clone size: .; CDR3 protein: CASSGGRDTGELFF; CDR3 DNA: TGTGCCAGCAGTGGCGGGCGGGACACCGGGGAGCTGTTTTTT
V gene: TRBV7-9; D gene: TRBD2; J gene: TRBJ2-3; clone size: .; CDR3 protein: CASSSQSGRGTTDTQYF; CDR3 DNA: TGTGCCAGCAGCTCTCAGAGCGGGAGAGGGACCACAGATACGCAGTATTTT
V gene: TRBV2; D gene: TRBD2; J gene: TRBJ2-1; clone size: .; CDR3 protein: CASSPRTSGISEQFF; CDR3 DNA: TGTGCCAGCAGCCCTAGGACTAGCGGGATCAGTGAGCAGTTCTTC